The 9 T cell receptor beta chains below were found in one sample sequenced in a study of OX40 agonist ivuxolimab in advanced cancers. Libraries were prepared by immunoSEQ multiplex PCR; TCRdb keeps only in-frame clonotypes and omits some of them. The table lists around 53,000 clones, around 81% of them singletons. The sample consisted of CD4+ or CD8+ T cells sorted from blood, taken in a trial of the OX40 agonist ivuxolimab. All receptors derive from an adult with an advanced solid tumor such as melanoma, head and neck, liver or kidney cancer.

The genes are TRBV6-1 and TRBJ2-1, with 13 bases aligning to TRBD2. The CDR3 runs to 16 residues. Trimming took 2 bases from V and 8 from J; bases not matched to a gene: 6. Germline assignment: CDR1 MNHNS and CDR2 SASEGT. CDR3 in amino acids: CASSETSGGVFDEQFF. CDR3 sequence (DNA): TGTGCCAGCAGTGAAACTAGCGGGGGGGTGTTCGATGAGCAGTTCTTC.

The CDR3 region has the DNA TGTGCCAGCTCACCGGCGCTCGGGGAGCAGTACTTC. Protein: CASSPALGEQYF. The chain uses TRBV18 and TRBJ2-7; D call uncertain. CDR3 length equals 12 residues. V was shortened by 3 bases and J by 7 bases, with 10 bases between the two germline ends. Germline V gene lookup returns CDR1 KGHSH and CDR2 LQKENI.

The genes are TRBV2 and TRBJ2-6; 9 nucleotides line up with TRBD1. V shed 4 bases and J 2 bases; nucleotides not matched to a gene: 6. CDR1 and CDR2 (germline): SNHLY, FYNNEI. This CDR3 comprises 17 residues. The CDR3 nucleotides read TGTGCCAGCAGTGCCGGGACAGGGTTTACTGGGGCCAACGTCCTGACTTTC. Its protein is CASSAGTGFTGANVLTF.

The V call is TRBV7-9, the J call TRBJ1-6; D may be TRBD1 (6 bases). CDR1 and CDR2 from the germline V gene are SEHNR and FQNEAQ (reference sequence). The V gene lost 1 base and the J gene lost 7 bases, with 11 bases spanning the gap. The CDR3 totals 15 residues. The CDR3 loop is CASSLVGGPNSPLHF. For the CDR3, the DNA is TGTGCCAGCAGCTTAGTGGGGGGCCCAAATTCACCCCTCCACTTT.

The CDR3 DNA reads TGTGCCAGCAGCTTAGCGACAGGGGTAAATGAGCAGTTCTTC. This translates into CASSLATGVNEQFF. V usage is TRBV7-6 and J usage is TRBJ2-1; 8 bases match TRBD1. The CDR3 runs 14 residues. Germline assignment: CDR1 SGHVS and CDR2 FNYEAQ. J was trimmed by 7 bases and V by 0 bases; bases with no gene match: 2.

The CDR3 nucleotides read TGTGCCAGTAGCGGCTATTGGGGGTCCGAGCAGTACTTC. This encodes CASSGYWGSEQYF. The chain has TRBV19 and TRBJ2-7; either TRBD1 or TRBD2 may supply D (5 bases each). The CDR3 covers 13 residues. V shed 6 bases and J shed 6 bases, with 15 bases lying between them. CDR1 LNHDA and CDR2 SQIVND come from the germline V gene (reference sequence).

This chain links TRBV10-3 with TRBJ2-1; the D gene is possibly TRBD2 (5 bases). Per germline, CDR1 ENHRY and CDR2 SYGVKD. The V end lost 8 bases, the J end lost 9 bases, and 11 bases lay between the germline ends. This CDR3 region has 11 residues. The CDR3 reads CAIGLGGEQFF. In DNA, the CDR3 is TGTGCCATCGGTTTAGGAGGTGAGCAGTTCTTC.

This sequence joins TRBV7-6 and TRBJ2-2; D gene unclear. Germline CDR1 reads SGHVS; CDR2 reads FNYEAQ. The CDR3 runs 14 residues. Trimming removed 0 bases at V and 4 bases at J, with 6 bases between. CDR3 in amino acids: CASSLALGTGELFF. Here the CDR3 DNA reads TGTGCCAGCAGCTTAGCCCTGGGCACCGGGGAGCTGTTTTTT.

This chain uses TRBV10-3 with TRBJ1-1; D is uncertain. The CDR3 has 11 residues. Trimming took off 6 bases at V and 1 base at J, with 3 bases between the two ends. CDR1 ENHRY and CDR2 SYGVKD come from the germline V gene. CDR3 region: CAIRENTEAFF. For the CDR3, the DNA is TGTGCCATCAGGGAGAACACTGAAGCTTTCTTT.